The sequence of this TCR beta chain was determined in a study of T cell responses to AZD1222 COVID-19 vaccine. The wider study: Pooled in the analysis were second doses at about 4 or about 12 weeks.

Findings of the study overall: Possibly, clonal diversity was underestimated; donors were largely white British and included more females. Close to half of all spike-specific TCRs reportedly target regions of the variants that are unmutated. Two doses of AZD1222 preceded a rise in Spike-specific TCR breadth and depth.

Method: immunoSEQ multiplex PCR; TCRdb's copy keeps in-frame clones and lacks some. This sample has approximately 190,000 clones, with almost 95% found just once. This clone was seen once. No antigen is known for it. The CDR3 extends over 17 amino acids. Trimming removed 5 bases at V and 6 bases at J, with 25 bases between. From germline, CDR1 is SGHTA and CDR2 FQGTGA. Sequencing was performed on peripheral blood, taken on day 0 of AZD1222 vaccination. The chain is built from TRBV7-3 and TRBJ1-1, with a tentative D call TRBD1 (5 bases). The TCR originated in an adult in good health. The CDR3, as DNA: TGTGCCAGCAGCCAAAATGGAGTGGGTTGGGACGTGGCTGAAGCTTTCTTT. It encodes CASSQNGVGWDVAEAFF.